This TCR beta chain comes out of a study of Graves' ophthalmopathy and Graves' hyperthyroidism. The overall study: The study drew peripheral blood at initial diagnosis, before any treatment.

This clonotype was seen just once. Its specificity is not known. RNA transcripts provided the template for amplifying TCR beta CDR3 regions. Second-round multiplex PCR followed a first-round RT-PCR using HTBI primers. Using its own MiXCR run on the multiplex PCR reads, TCRdb lists one record per CDR3 protein. The table shows approximately 700,000 distinct CDR3 sequences, with approximately 40% occurring only once. Diagnosis was based on clinical symptoms, serum thyroxine, TRAb, thyroid ultrasound and orbital computed tomography. Study outcomes and limitations: Clonotypes were expanded in thyroid at above 0.001 frequency, and most also appeared in blood.

Trimming took 6 bases from V and 5 from J, leaving 11 bases between them. The CDR3 has 12 amino acids. Germline CDR1 SEHNR, CDR2 FQNEAQ (reference sequence). This clonotype originated in an adult man with Graves' ophthalmopathy. The V call is TRBV7-9, the J call TRBJ2-7; D not certain. The sample consisted of peripheral blood. CDR3 bases: TGTGCCAGCAGGTCCCACCGGGACGAGCAGTACTTC. This translates into CASRSHRDEQYF. Drawing the rest from reference TRBV7-9 and TRBJ2-7, the complete variable domain is DTGVSQNPRHKITKRGQNVTFRCDPISEHNRLYWYRQTLGQGPEFLTYFQNEAQLEKSRLLSDRFSAERPKGSFSTLEIQRTEQGDSAMYLCASRSHRDEQYFGPGTRLTVT.